This TCR beta chain emerged from a study of blood T cell repertoires in COVID-19. Study-wide context: COVID-19 samples, acute and convalescent, were from the United States, Italy and Spain. Nucleic acid was either cDNA or gDNA, and it came from T cells, B-cell-depleted T cells, or PBMCs.

In the authors' workflow: Estimation of nucleated cell counts relied on the amplification of reference gene primers. Some clones are missing from TCRdb's copy, which holds only in-frame ones; the method was immunoSEQ multiplex PCR. The V and J calls and the clone size are those of that table, but D and trimming were determined from the DNA. The sample yields some 190,000 clones, 88% seen once. CDR3 size: 15 residues. Per germline, CDR1 SNHLY and CDR2 FYNNEI. V gave up 6 bases and J gave up 8 bases; unmatched junction bases: 6. The chain joins TRBV2 to TRBJ2-1; 14 bases agree with TRBD2. The source of this sequence is a human donor in a cohort sampled during active COVID-19. The sequencing input was peripheral blood. CDR3 sequence: CASRAGTSGGHEQFF. The DNA of the CDR3 is TGTGCCAGCAGGGCCGGGACTAGCGGGGGACATGAGCAGTTCTTC. The entire variable domain, with the rest obtained from reference TRBV2 and TRBJ2-1, is as follows: EPEVTQTPSHQVTQMGQEVILRCVPISNHLYFYWYRQILGQKVEFLVSFYNNEISEKSEIFDDQFSVERPDGSNFTLKIRSTKLEDSAMYFCASRAGTSGGHEQFFGPGTRLTVL.